The 32 T cell receptor beta chains in this list originate from one sample, sequenced in a study of T cell changes during pregnancy in multiple sclerosis. TCRdb's table, derived via immunoSEQ multiplex PCR, lists solely in-frame clones and lacks some. The sample holds under 85,000 clones, about 91% seen once. The specimen was CD4+ T cells from peripheral blood mononuclear cells, collected in the third trimester of pregnancy. Every receptor here comes from a female donor in good health, enrolled as a control in a pregnancy study.

The chain uses TRBV6-5 and TRBJ2-3; D perhaps matches TRBD2 (6 bases). Per the germline V gene, CDR1 is MNHEY and CDR2 is SVGAGI. This CDR3 has 15 amino acids. V lost 0 bases to trimming and J lost 4 bases, with 11 bases between them. In DNA, the CDR3 is TGTGCCAGCAGTTACTCGAGGGACTCCTCAGATACGCAGTATTTT. Translating gives CASSYSRDSSDTQYF.

The rearrangement uses TRBV29-1 and TRBJ2-2; 8 positions match TRBD1. The germline gives CDR1 SQVTM, CDR2 ANQGSEA. This CDR3 is 13 amino acids long. The V segment lost 6 bases and the J segment 4 bases; nucleotides outside the gene matches: 4. The CDR3 spells CSVTGAGTGELFF. For the CDR3, the DNA is TGCAGCGTGACAGGGGCCGGCACCGGGGAGCTGTTTTTT.

V usage is TRBV6-1 and J usage is TRBJ1-4; 8 bases line up with TRBD1. The CDR3 has 14 residues. V lost 7 bases to trimming and J lost 8 bases; unmatched junction nucleotides: 9. Germline loops: CDR1 MNHNS, CDR2 SASEGT. The CDR3 DNA follows: TGTGCCAGCAACGAGCACCGGGACAGGGAAAAACTGTTTTTT. It encodes CASNEHRDREKLFF.

V usage is TRBV10-3 and J usage is TRBJ2-7, with 8 bases lining up with TRBD2. The CDR3 is 15 amino acids. CDR1 is ENHRY and CDR2 is SYGVKD in the germline V gene. The V segment lost 6 bases and the J segment 0 bases; nucleotides outside the gene matches: 7. The CDR3 coding sequence is TGTGCCATCAGGGATAGCGGGGCGAACTCCTACGAGCAGTACTTC. It specifies CAIRDSGANSYEQYF.

The chain uses TRBV5-5 and TRBJ1-2; possible D gene TRBD1, 6 bases. Germline CDR1 reads SGHKS; CDR2 reads YYEKEE (reference sequence). This CDR3 region has 15 residues. Trimming removed 0 bases from V and 6 bases from J, with 15 bases in between. In DNA form, the CDR3 reads TGTGCCAGCAGCTTGGGATCTACAGGGATAGATGGCTACACCTTC. This encodes CASSLGSTGIDGYTF.

This sequence joins TRBV19 and TRBJ1-5; 9 nucleotides line up with TRBD1. CDR1 and CDR2 from the germline V gene are LNHDA and SQIVND (reference sequence). CDR3 length: 16 residues. The V segment lost 5 bases and the J segment 2 bases; nucleotides outside the gene matches: 7. Here the CDR3 DNA reads TGTGCCAGTAGTCGGTCGGACAGGGGCGGCAATCAGCCCCAGCATTTT. Protein product: CASSRSDRGGNQPQHF.

The chain is built from TRBV4-3 and TRBJ2-3; 8 bases map to TRBD1. CDR1 LGHNA and CDR2 YSLEER come from the germline V gene. The CDR3 loop spans 16 amino acids. V lost 3 bases, J lost 1 base, and 6 bases stayed unmatched. The CDR3: CASSHSGGRGTDTQYF. CDR3 nucleotide sequence: TGCGCCAGCAGCCACTCAGGGGGCCGGGGCACAGATACGCAGTATTTT.

The CDR3 DNA reads as TGTGCCAGCAGCTTTCGACAGGACGTGGATGAAAAACTGTTTTTT. Translation: CASSFRQDVDEKLFF. This rearrangement joins TRBV11-3 to TRBJ1-4; weak D call: TRBD1 (6 bases). CDR3 length equals 15 residues. The V end lost 3 bases, the J end lost 6 bases, and 14 bases lay between the germline ends. In germline, CDR1 is SGHNT, CDR2 YENEEA.

The CDR3 protein is CASSPGTKTYEQYF. The CDR3 region has the DNA TGTGCCAGCAGCCCCGGGACAAAAACCTACGAGCAGTACTTC. The chain links TRBV5-4 to TRBJ2-7; D may be TRBD1 (6 bases). The CDR3 has 14 residues. V dropped 4 bases and J dropped 2 bases, with 13 bases sitting between them. Germline V gives CDR1 SGHNT, CDR2 YYREEE (reference sequence). Supplemented by reference TRBV5-4 and TRBJ2-7, the full variable domain reads ETGVTQSPTHLIKTRGQQVTLRCSSQSGHNTVSWYQQALGQGPQFIFQYYREEENGRGNFPPRFSGLQFPNYSSELNVNALELDDSALYLCASSPGTKTYEQYFGPGTRLTVT.

This chain uses TRBV13 with TRBJ1-1; possibly TRBD1 for D (5 bases). CDR3 length: 18 amino acids. Germline values: CDR1 PRHDT, CDR2 FYEKMQ (reference sequence). Trimming took 2 bases from V and 4 from J, leaving 23 bases between them. The CDR3 here is CASSLPSGWSGKSTEAFF. The CDR3 DNA reads as TGTGCCAGCAGCTTACCATCGGGTTGGTCAGGGAAGAGCACTGAAGCTTTCTTT.

The chain has TRBV30 and TRBJ1-5, with D unclear. Germline-derived CDR1 and CDR2 are GTSNPN and SVGIG (reference sequence). This CDR3 comprises 13 residues. Trimming took 2 bases from V and 4 from J, leaving 9 bases between them. The CDR3 protein is CAWSPHSNQPQHF. The CDR3 DNA is TGTGCCTGGAGTCCCCACAGTAATCAGCCCCAGCATTTT.

This chain connects TRBV7-9 to TRBJ2-7, with D possibly being TRBD1 (5 bases). V lost 9 bases to trimming and J lost 4 bases, with 7 bases between them. Germline V gene sequence: CDR1 SEHNR, CDR2 FQNEAQ (reference sequence). This CDR3 region has 10 residues. The CDR3 reads CARGPYEQYF. In DNA form, the CDR3 reads TGTGCCAGGGGGCCTTACGAGCAGTACTTC.

This chain joins TRBV6-4 and TRBJ2-1, with 8 positions matching TRBD2. Germline values: CDR1 MRHNA, CDR2 SNTAGT. The CDR3 is made up of 14 amino acids. V shed 4 bases and J 6 bases; nucleotides not matched to a gene: 5. The CDR3 here is CASSVNGGANEQFF. As DNA, the CDR3 is TGTGCCAGCAGTGTTAACGGGGGGGCCAATGAGCAGTTCTTC.

A single count supports this clone. The chain has TRBV7-3 and TRBJ2-3, with D tentatively TRBD1 (6 bases). Germline assignment: CDR1 SGHTA and CDR2 FQGTGA. V shed 5 bases and J shed 4 bases, with 16 bases lying between them. The CDR3 is 15 residues long. This chain's CDR3 is CASSPDRSEADTQYF. CDR3 DNA sequence: TGTGCCAGCAGCCCAGACAGGTCTGAGGCAGATACGCAGTATTTT.

The V call is TRBV19, the J call TRBJ1-2, with 9 nucleotides matching TRBD1. Trimming at V came to 7 bases and at J to 4 bases, leaving 7 bases not matched to a gene. The CDR3 extends over 14 amino acids. Germline V gives CDR1 LNHDA, CDR2 SQIVND (reference sequence). The CDR3: CASTRTGVTYGYTF. The CDR3, as DNA: TGTGCCAGTACCCGGACAGGGGTTACCTATGGCTACACCTTC.

The V and J genes are TRBV5-1 and TRBJ1-1; D possibly corresponds to TRBD1 (5 bases). CDR1 SGHRS and CDR2 YFSETQ come from the germline V gene. The CDR3 is 16 amino acids. V lost 6 bases to trimming and J lost 4 bases, with 22 bases between them. Here the CDR3 reads CASTPTPQGGVTEAFF. The CDR3 DNA sequence: TGCGCCAGCACCCCCACTCCCCAGGGCGGGGTCACTGAAGCTTTCTTT.

The chain combines TRBV7-3 with TRBJ2-5; 8 bases agree with TRBD2. The V gene's germline CDR1 is SGHTA and CDR2 FQGTGA. V trimming: 5 bases; J trimming: 4 bases; junction bases outside the gene matches: 3. The CDR3 totals 13 residues. The CDR3 nucleotides read TGTGCCAGCAGCGGAAGCGGGGGAGAGACCCAGTACTTC. It is translated as CASSGSGGETQYF.

This chain connects TRBV6-5 to TRBJ2-2, with TRBD2 matching 10 bases. This CDR3 spans 16 amino acids. After removal of 2 bases from V and 1 base from J, the junction contained 1 base not matched to a gene. CDR1 and CDR2 (germline): MNHEY, SVGAGI. Written as DNA, the CDR3 is TGTGCCAGCAGTTACACTAGCGGGGAGAACACCGGGGAGCTGTTTTTT. Encoded protein: CASSYTSGENTGELFF.

The chain has TRBV4-3 and TRBJ1-6; D is ambiguous. Germline CDR1 reads LGHNA; CDR2 reads YSLEER. This CDR3 has 16 amino acids. The ends were cut back, 0 bases at V and 7 bases at J, with 13 bases in the middle. The CDR3 loop is CASSQDPSAYNSPLHF. DNA for the CDR3: TGCGCCAGCAGCCAAGATCCATCCGCGTACAATTCACCCCTCCACTTT.

The J gene is TRBJ1-6, the V gene TRBV19, with TRBD1 identical over 7 bases. The CDR3 length is 15 residues. V was clipped by 7 bases and J by 6 bases; unmatched bases: 9. Germline V gene sequence: CDR1 LNHDA, CDR2 SQIVND (reference sequence). The CDR3 protein is CASMGTVSFNSPLHF. CDR3 in DNA: TGTGCCAGTATGGGGACAGTATCTTTTAATTCACCCCTCCACTTT.

V and J are TRBV2 and TRBJ1-2, with D perhaps matching TRBD1 (5 bases). The CDR3 extends over 15 amino acids. CDR1 and CDR2 from the germline V gene are SNHLY and FYNNEI. Trimming took off 1 base at V and 9 bases at J, with 18 bases between the two ends. As DNA, the CDR3 is TGTGCCAGCAGTGAAGAACGGGGGGGATCAGTGTGCTACACCTTC. Its protein product is CASSEERGGSVCYTF.

This clone was observed once. The J gene is TRBJ1-1, the V gene TRBV27; no firm D call. Trimming left V 4 bases short and J 1 base short, with 7 bases between. Germline V lookup: CDR1 MNHEY, CDR2 SMNVEV (reference sequence). CDR3 size: 13 residues. The CDR3 loop is CASSYLRNTEAFF. DNA of the CDR3: TGTGCCAGCAGTTACTTAAGGAACACTGAAGCTTTCTTT.

The rearrangement links TRBV5-1 to TRBJ2-2, with 8 bases aligning to TRBD2. V gave up 5 bases and J gave up 2 bases; unmatched junction bases: 17. Per the germline V gene, CDR1 is SGHRS and CDR2 is YFSETQ. This CDR3 region has 19 residues. The CDR3, as DNA: TGCGCCAGCAGTCTACGTGAGGGAGCGGGGGTCGGAAACACCGGGGAGCTGTTTTTT. This encodes CASSLREGAGVGNTGELFF.

CDR3 sequence reads: CASSPGQGNTGELFF. For the CDR3, the DNA is TGTGCCAGCAGCCCGGGACAGGGCAACACCGGGGAGCTGTTTTTT. The chain employs TRBV5-4 and TRBJ2-2, with 9 bases lining up with TRBD1. CDR3 length equals 15 residues. The V gene end was trimmed by 4 bases and the J gene end by 2 bases; junction bases not matched to a gene: 3. The germline V gene encodes CDR1 SGHNT and CDR2 YYREEE (reference sequence). The full variable domain, completed using reference TRBV5-4 and TRBJ2-2, is ETGVTQSPTHLIKTRGQQVTLRCSSQSGHNTVSWYQQALGQGPQFIFQYYREEENGRGNFPPRFSGLQFPNYSSELNVNALELDDSALYLCASSPGQGNTGELFFGEGSRLTVL.

This chain connects TRBV6-6 to TRBJ1-5; 7 bases map to TRBD1. Germline V CDR1 and CDR2: MNHNY, SVGAGI (reference sequence). The CDR3 consists of 14 residues. V dropped 2 bases and J dropped 3; count of bases not matched to a gene: 1. CDR3 nucleotide sequence: TGTGCCAGCAGTTACCAGGGGGACAATCAGCCCCAGCATTTT. Translation gives CASSYQGDNQPQHF.

The chain links TRBV5-8 to TRBJ1-2; TRBD1 is a possible D gene (6 bases). The CDR3 covers 15 residues. Germline values: CDR1 SGHTS, CDR2 YDEGEE. The V gene lost 4 bases and the J gene lost 6 bases, with 19 bases spanning the gap. As DNA, the CDR3 is TGTGCCAGCAGCCCGGTCGCGGCAGGGGATCATGGCTACACCTTC. It translates to CASSPVAAGDHGYTF.

V gene TRBV10-3 combines with J gene TRBJ2-7; no definite D call. The V end was cut by 3 bases, the J end by 3 bases, with 3 bases between. Per the germline V gene, CDR1 is ENHRY and CDR2 is SYGVKD. CDR3 size: 11 residues. In DNA, the CDR3 is TGTGCCATCAGTGACAACTACGAGCAGTACTTC. It is translated as CAISDNYEQYF.

The chain joins TRBV7-2 to TRBJ2-3, with 12 bases aligning to TRBD2. Germline values: CDR1 SGHTA, CDR2 FQGNSA. The trim removed 4 bases at V and 6 bases at J, leaving 11 bases unmatched. This CDR3 has 17 amino acids. The CDR3 nucleotides read TGTGCCAGCAGCTCTACTCTAGCGGGGGGGCCTCTGGATACGCAGTATTTT. Encoded protein: CASSSTLAGGPLDTQYF. The variable domain in full, with the rest retrieved from reference TRBV7-2 and TRBJ2-3, is GAGVSQSPSNKVTEKGKDVELRCDPISGHTALYWYRQSLGQGLEFLIYFQGNSAPDKSGLPSDRFSAERTGGSVSTLTIQRTQQEDSAVYLCASSSTLAGGPLDTQYFGPGTRLTVL.

The CDR3 sequence is CALKGLGVTYNSPLHF. The CDR3, as DNA: TGTGCCTTGAAGGGCCTGGGAGTAACCTATAATTCACCCCTCCACTTT. The chain recombines TRBV30 with TRBJ1-6; D remains unclear. The CDR3 spans 16 residues. Germline V lookup: CDR1 GTSNPN, CDR2 SVGIG (reference sequence). V was pared by 7 bases and J by 2 bases, with 18 bases between.

The V gene is TRBV25-1, the J gene TRBJ2-2, with 7 bases aligning to TRBD1. Germline V gene data show CDR1 as MGHDK and CDR2 as SYGVNS. After removal of 4 bases from V and 4 bases from J, the junction contained 6 bases not matched to a gene. This CDR3 is built from 15 residues. For the CDR3, the DNA is TGTGCCAGCAGTGTGACAGGGTTATCCACCGGGGAGCTGTTTTTT. Translating gives CASSVTGLSTGELFF. Full variable domain (missing parts from reference TRBV25-1 and TRBJ2-2): EADIYQTPRYLVIGTGKKITLECSQTMGHDKMYWYQQDPGMELHLIHYSYGVNSTEKGDLSSESTVSRIRTEHFPLTLESARPSHTSQYLCASSVTGLSTGELFFGEGSRLTVL.

The chain is built from TRBV11-3 and TRBJ1-1, with D perhaps matching TRBD1 (5 bases). Deletions cut 2 bases from V and 1 base from J, with 11 bases between. CDR1 is SGHNT, CDR2 YENEEA, per germline. This CDR3 has 15 residues. The CDR3: CASSLRSRANTEAFF. For the CDR3, the DNA is TGTGCCAGCAGCTTAAGATCCAGGGCGAACACTGAAGCTTTCTTT.

This chain joins TRBV7-9 and TRBJ1-1; D might be TRBD1 (6 bases). The V end was cut by 5 bases, the J end by 2 bases, with 21 bases between. The CDR3 is 17 residues long. Germline V gives CDR1 SEHNR, CDR2 FQNEAQ (reference sequence). CDR3 in amino acids: CASSPGAGRLRNTEAFF. In DNA form, the CDR3 reads TGTGCCAGCAGCCCAGGGGCAGGGCGGTTAAGAAACACTGAAGCTTTCTTT.